The T cell receptor (beta chain) under discussion was sequenced for a study of control samples from healthy donors and cancer patients (dated by TCRdb to 2020 to 2021). The library relied on the immunoSEQ multiplex PCR assay. TCRdb holds this immuneACCESS table with in-frame rearrangements only. Some clones are missing; in checked studies, unresolved V genes explain under half, and the rest has no known cause. Within this sample are around 110,000 clones, with around nine tenths of them counted one time only. Approximately 2.2% of the sample belongs to the ten largest clones. V and J lose 5 bases and 2 bases, and a span of 14 bases separates them. Counted from cysteine to phenylalanine, this CDR3 has 14 amino acids. Only the CDR3 portion is preserved as DNA: 42 bases, with reading frame beginning at the first base. Based on the germline V gene (reference sequence), the CDR1 and CDR2 sequences are SGHNT and YYREEE.

This clone was found once. What antigen it recognizes has not been identified. No much larger clone exists at a distance of one base, and base qualities are not known. Sequenced sample: blood. This TCR was sampled from a woman aged 70 to 79 in good health. The chain uses TRBV5-4 and TRBJ2-7, with the D gene too uncertain to name. This receptor carries the CDR3 CASRPDGWAYEQYF. The nucleotide sequence reads TGTGCCAGCAGACCCGACGGGTGGGCCTACGAGCAGTACTTC.